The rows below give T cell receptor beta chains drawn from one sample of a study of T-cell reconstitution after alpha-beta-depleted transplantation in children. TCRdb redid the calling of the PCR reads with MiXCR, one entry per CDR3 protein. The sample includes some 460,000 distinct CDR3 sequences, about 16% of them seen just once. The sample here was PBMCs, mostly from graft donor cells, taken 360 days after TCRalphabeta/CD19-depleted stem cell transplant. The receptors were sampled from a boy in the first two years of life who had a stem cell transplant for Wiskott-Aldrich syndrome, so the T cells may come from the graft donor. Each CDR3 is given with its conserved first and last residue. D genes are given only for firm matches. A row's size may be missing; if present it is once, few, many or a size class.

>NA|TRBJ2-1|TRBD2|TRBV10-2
TGCGCCAGCAGTGACTCGGGACTAGCGGGAGTTTACAATGAGCAGTTCTTC
CASSDSGLAGVYNEQFF
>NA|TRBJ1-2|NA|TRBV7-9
TGTGCCAGCAGCTCCCGCCAGGGGTCCTATGGCTACACCTTC
CASSSRQGSYGYTF
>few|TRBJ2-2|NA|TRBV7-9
TGTGCCAGCAGATCGAGCGAGGAGTCGAACACCGGGGAGCTGTTTTTT
CASRSSEESNTGELFF
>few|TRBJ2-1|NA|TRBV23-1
TGCGCCAGCAGTAAGGGACTGTCGAATGAGCAGTTCTTC
CASSKGLSNEQFF
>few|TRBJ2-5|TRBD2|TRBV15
TGTGCCACCAGCAGACCTCCCGGGACTAGCGGGCCCCAAGAGACCCAGTACTTC
CATSRPPGTSGPQETQYF
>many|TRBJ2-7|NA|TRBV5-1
TGCGCCAGCAGAAGGGGAAGGACGGACGAGCAGTACTTC
CASRRGRTDEQYF
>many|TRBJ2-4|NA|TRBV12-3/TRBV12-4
TGTGCCAGCAGTTCGGAGGTGAAGGGGAGAACCAAAAACATTCAGTACTTC
CASSSEVKGRTKNIQYF
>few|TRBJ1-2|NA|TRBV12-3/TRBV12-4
TGTGCCAGCAGTCGGGACGGAAAACTTGGCTACACCTTC
CASSRDGKLGYTF
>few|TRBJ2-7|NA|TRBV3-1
TGTGCCAGCAGCCAGAGGACCGTTGAGCAGTACTTC
CASSQRTVEQYF
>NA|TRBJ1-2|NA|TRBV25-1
TGTGCCAGCAGTGGACCCGGATTTAACTATGGCTACACCTTC
CASSGPGFNYGYTF
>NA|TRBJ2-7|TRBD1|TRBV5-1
TGCGCCAGCAGCTTGGCCTTCGGACAGGGATTTTCCTACGAGCAGTACTTC
CASSLAFGQGFSYEQYF
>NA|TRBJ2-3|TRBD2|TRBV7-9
TGTGCCAGCAGTCACGGACTAGCGGGATCCACAGATACGCAGTATTTT
CASSHGLAGSTDTQYF
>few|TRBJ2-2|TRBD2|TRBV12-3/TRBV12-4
TGTGCCAGCAACTCCGCGGGAGGCTCCGGGGAGCTGTTTTTT
CASNSAGGSGELFF
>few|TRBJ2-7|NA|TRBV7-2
TGTGCCAGCAGCTCGACCCTCTTTAGTAGCGGCTACGAGCAGTACTTC
CASSSTLFSSGYEQYF
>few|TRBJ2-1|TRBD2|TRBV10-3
TGTGCCATCAGTCATAGCGGGGGTGAGCAGTTCTTC
CAISHSGGEQFF
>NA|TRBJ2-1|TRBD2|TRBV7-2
TGTGCCAGCAGCTTAATGGGACTAATAAGTCCCTTC
CASSLMGLISPF
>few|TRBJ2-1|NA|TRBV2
TGTGCCAGCAGGGCCGGGACTTACAATGAGCAGTTCTTC
CASRAGTYNEQFF
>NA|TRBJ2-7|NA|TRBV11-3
TGTGCCAGCAGCTTGATGGGGCGCGAGCAGTACTTC
CASSLMGREQYF
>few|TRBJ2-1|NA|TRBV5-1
TGCGCCAGCAGCTTGGCAGAACAGAGCTCCTACAATGAGCAGTTCTTC
CASSLAEQSSYNEQFF
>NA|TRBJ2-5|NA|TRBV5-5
TGTGCCAGCAGCTTGAAGGGCAGCCAAGCCGTCCAAGAGACCCAGTACTTC
CASSLKGSQAVQETQYF
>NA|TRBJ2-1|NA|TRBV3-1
TGTGCCAGCAGCCAGGCGGGGTACAATGAGCAGTTCTTC
CASSQAGYNEQFF
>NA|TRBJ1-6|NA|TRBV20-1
TGCAGTGCTAGTATTGGGGGCTCCCTTAATTCACCCCTCCACTTT
CSASIGGSLNSPLHF
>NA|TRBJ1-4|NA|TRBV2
TGTGCCAGCAGTGAGGGCTGGGAAAAACTGTTTTTT
CASSEGWEKLFF
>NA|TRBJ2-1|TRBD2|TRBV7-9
TGTGCCAGCAGCTTTTCCGGGCGGGAGGGCCACAATGAGCAGTTCTTC
CASSFSGREGHNEQFF
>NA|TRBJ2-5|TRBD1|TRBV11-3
TGTGCCAGCAGCACCCGGACAGGGGTGGCCGAGACCCAGTACTTC
CASSTRTGVAETQYF
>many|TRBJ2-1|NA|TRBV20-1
TGCAGTGCTAGAGATTTGCCCGGGGAGCAGTTCTTC
CSARDLPGEQFF
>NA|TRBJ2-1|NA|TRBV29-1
TGCAGCGCCCACCGGGACCTAGGTTTCGGTGAGCAGTTCTTC
CSAHRDLGFGEQFF
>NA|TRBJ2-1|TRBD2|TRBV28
TGTGCCAGCAGACGTGAGGGACTAGATATGGCCCCTCTCGCCTACAATGAGCAGTTCTTC
CASRREGLDMAPLAYNEQFF
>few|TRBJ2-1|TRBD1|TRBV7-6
TGTGCCAGCAGCTTAGGGGGACAGACTCGTTACAATGAGCAGTTCTTC
CASSLGGQTRYNEQFF
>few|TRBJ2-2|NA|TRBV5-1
TGCGCCAGCAGCTTGGAAGGGCACGGGGAGCTGTTTTTT
CASSLEGHGELFF
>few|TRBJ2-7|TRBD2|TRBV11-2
TGTGCCAGCAGCCGCAGACTAGCGGGATCCTCACCGGACTACGAGCAGTACTTC
CASSRRLAGSSPDYEQYF
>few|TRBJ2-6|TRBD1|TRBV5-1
TGCGCCAGCAGCTTGACAGGGGCAGTCTCTGGGGCCAACGTCCTGACTTTC
CASSLTGAVSGANVLTF
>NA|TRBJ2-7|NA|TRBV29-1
TGCAGCGTTGAAGTGGAGGACAGCTACGAGCAGTACTTC
CSVEVEDSYEQYF